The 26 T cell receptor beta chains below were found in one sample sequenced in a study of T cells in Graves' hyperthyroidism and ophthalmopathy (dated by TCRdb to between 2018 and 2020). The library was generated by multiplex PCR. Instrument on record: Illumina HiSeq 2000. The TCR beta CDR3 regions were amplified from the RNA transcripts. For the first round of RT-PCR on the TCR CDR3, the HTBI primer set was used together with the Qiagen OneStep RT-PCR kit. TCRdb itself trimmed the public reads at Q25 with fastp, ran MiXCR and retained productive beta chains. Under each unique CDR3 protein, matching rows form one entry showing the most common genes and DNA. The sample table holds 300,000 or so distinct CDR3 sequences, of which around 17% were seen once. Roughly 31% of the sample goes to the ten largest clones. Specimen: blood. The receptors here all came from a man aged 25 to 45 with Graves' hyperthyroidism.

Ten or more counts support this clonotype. CDR3 protein: CASSPGGLYGYTF. For the CDR3, the DNA is TGTGCCAGCAGCCCGGGAGGGCTCTATGGCTACACCTTC. The chain uses TRBV6-1 and TRBJ1-2; no clear D. Per germline, CDR1 MNHNS and CDR2 SASEGT. V was clipped by 6 bases and J by 4 bases, with 12 bases between them. This CDR3 has 13 residues.

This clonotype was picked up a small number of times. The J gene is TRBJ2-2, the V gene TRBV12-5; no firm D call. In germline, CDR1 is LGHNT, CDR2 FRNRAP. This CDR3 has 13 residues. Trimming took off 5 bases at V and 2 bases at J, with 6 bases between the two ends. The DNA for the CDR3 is TGTGCTAGTGGTAACTCCAACACCGGGGAGCTGTTTTTT. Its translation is CASGNSNTGELFF.

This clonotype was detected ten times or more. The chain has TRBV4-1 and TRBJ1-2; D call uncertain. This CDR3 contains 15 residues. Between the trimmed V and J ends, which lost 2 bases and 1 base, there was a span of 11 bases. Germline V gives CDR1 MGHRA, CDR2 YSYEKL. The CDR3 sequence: CASSQTPGRNYGYTF. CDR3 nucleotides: TGCGCCAGCAGCCAAACACCCGGGCGTAACTATGGCTACACCTTC.

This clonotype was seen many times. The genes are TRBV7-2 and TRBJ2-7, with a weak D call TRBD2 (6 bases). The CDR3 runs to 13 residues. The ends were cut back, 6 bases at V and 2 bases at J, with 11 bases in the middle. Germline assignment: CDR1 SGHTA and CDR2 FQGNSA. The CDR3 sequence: CASRGLAAYEQYF. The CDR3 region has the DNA TGTGCCAGCAGGGGCTTAGCGGCCTACGAGCAGTACTTC.

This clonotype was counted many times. In nucleotides, the CDR3 is TGTGCCAGCAGCTCTCGGGTAGGGAACACTGAAGCTTTCTTT. Translation gives CASSSRVGNTEAFF. V gene TRBV11-3 combines with J gene TRBJ1-1; D gene ambiguous. The CDR3 extends over 14 amino acids. The V and J ends lost 4 bases and 1 base respectively, with 10 bases between them. CDR1 is SGHNT, CDR2 YENEEA, per germline.

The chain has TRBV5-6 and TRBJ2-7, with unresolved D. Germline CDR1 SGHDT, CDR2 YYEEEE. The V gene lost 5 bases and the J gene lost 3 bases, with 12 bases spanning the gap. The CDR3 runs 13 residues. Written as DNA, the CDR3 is TGTGCCAGCAGGCCCTGGAACGGCTACGAGCAGTACTTC. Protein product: CASRPWNGYEQYF.

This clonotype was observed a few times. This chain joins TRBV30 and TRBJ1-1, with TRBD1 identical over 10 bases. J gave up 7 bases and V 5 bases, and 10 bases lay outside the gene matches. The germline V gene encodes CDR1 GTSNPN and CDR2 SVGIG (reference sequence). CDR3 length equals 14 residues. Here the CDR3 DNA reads TGTGCCTGGGGTACCGGGACAGGGGATCTTGAAGCTTTCTTT. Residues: CAWGTGTGDLEAFF.

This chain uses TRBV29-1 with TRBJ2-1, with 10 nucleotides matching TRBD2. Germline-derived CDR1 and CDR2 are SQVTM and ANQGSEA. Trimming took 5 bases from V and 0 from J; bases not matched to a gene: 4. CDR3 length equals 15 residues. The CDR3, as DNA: TGCAGCGTTTACCTAGCGGGAGCCTCCTACAATGAGCAGTTCTTC. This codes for CSVYLAGASYNEQFF.

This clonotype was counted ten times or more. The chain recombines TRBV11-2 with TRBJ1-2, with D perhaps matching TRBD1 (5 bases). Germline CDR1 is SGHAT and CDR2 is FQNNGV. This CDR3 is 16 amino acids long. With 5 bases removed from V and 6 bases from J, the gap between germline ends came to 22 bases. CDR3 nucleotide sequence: TGTGCCAGCAGCCCAATAACGACACGCCGGGGGGATGGCTACACCTTC. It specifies CASSPITTRRGDGYTF. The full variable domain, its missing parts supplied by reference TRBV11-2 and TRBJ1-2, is EAGVAQSPRYKIIEKRQSVAFWCNPISGHATLYWYQQILGQGPKLLIQFQNNGVVDDSQLPKDRFSAERLKGVDSTLKIQPAKLEDSAVYLCASSPITTRRGDGYTFGSGTRLTVV.

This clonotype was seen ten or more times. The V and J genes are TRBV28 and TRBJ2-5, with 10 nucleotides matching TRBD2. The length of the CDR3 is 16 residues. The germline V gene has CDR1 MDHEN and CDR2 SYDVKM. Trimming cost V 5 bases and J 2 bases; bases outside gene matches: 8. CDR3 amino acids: CASSPRLAGAQETQYF. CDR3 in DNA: TGTGCCAGCAGTCCCCGGCTAGCGGGAGCGCAAGAGACCCAGTACTTC.

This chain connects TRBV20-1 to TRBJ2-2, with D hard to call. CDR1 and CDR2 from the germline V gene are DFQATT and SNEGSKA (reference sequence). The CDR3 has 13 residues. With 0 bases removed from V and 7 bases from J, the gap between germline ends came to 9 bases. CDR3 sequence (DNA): TGCAGTGCTAGAGATACCCCGATCGGGGAGCTGTTTTTT. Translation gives CSARDTPIGELFF.

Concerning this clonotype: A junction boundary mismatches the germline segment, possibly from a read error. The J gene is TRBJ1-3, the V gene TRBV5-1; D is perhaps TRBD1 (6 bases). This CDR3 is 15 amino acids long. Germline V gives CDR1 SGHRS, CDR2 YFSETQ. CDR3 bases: TGCGCCAGCAGCTTGGTTACAGGGTCTGGAAACACCAGATATTTT. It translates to CASSLVTGSGNTRYF. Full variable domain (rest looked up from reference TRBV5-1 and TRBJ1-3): KAGVTQTPRYLIKTRGQQVTLSCSPISGHRSVSWYQQTPGQGLQFLFEYFSETQRNKGNFPGRFSGRQFSNSRSEMNVSTLELGDSALYLCASSLVTGSGNTRYFGEGSWLTVV.

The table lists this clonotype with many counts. The CDR3 is CASTETFDTQYF. The CDR3 DNA sequence: TGTGCCAGCACCGAAACCTTCGATACGCAGTATTTT. The V call is TRBV11-2, the J call TRBJ2-3; D ambiguous. Germline V gene lookup returns CDR1 SGHAT and CDR2 FQNNGV. The CDR3 has 12 amino acids. Trimming removed 7 bases from V and 6 bases from J, with 11 bases in between.

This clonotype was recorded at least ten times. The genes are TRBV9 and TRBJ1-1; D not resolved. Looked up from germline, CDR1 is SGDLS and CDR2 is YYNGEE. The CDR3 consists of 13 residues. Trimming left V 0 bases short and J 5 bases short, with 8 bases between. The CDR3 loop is CASSVAFRTEAFF. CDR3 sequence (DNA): TGTGCCAGCAGCGTAGCTTTCCGAACTGAAGCTTTCTTT. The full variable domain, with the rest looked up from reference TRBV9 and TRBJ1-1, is DSGVTQTPKHLITATGQRVTLRCSPRSGDLSVYWYQQSLDQGLQFLIQYYNGEERAKGNILERFSAQQFPDLHSELNLSSLELGDSALYFCASSVAFRTEAFFGQGTRLTVV.

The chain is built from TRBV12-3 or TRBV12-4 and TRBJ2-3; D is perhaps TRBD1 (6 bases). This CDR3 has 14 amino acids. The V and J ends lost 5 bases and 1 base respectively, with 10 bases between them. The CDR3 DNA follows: TGTGCCAGCAGTACGACAGGTGGCACAGATACGCAGTATTTT. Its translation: CASSTTGGTDTQYF.

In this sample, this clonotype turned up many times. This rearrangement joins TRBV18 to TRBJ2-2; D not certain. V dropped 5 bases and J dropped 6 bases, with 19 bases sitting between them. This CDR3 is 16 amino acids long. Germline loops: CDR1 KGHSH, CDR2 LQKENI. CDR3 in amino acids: CASSFFHSESAGELFF. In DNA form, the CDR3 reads TGTGCCAGCTCATTCTTCCACAGTGAGTCCGCCGGGGAGCTGTTTTTT.

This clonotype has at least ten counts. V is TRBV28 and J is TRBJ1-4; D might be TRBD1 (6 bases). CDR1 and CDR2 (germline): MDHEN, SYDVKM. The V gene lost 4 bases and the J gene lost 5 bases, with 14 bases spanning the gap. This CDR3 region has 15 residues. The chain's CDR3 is CASSSWVQGNEKLFF. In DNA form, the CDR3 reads TGTGCCAGCAGTTCATGGGTACAGGGAAATGAAAAACTGTTTTTT.

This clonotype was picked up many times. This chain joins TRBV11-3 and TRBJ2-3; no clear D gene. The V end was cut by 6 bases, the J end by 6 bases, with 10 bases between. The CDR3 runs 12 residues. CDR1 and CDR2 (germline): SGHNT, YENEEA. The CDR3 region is CASSIAVDTQYF. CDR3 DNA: TGTGCCAGCAGTATCGCCGTCGATACGCAGTATTTT.

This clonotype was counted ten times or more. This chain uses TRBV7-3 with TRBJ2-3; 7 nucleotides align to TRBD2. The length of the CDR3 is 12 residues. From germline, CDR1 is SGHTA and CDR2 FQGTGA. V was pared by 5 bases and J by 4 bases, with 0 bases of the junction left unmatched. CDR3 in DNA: TGTGCCAGCAGCAGCGGGGCAGATACGCAGTATTTT. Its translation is CASSSGADTQYF.

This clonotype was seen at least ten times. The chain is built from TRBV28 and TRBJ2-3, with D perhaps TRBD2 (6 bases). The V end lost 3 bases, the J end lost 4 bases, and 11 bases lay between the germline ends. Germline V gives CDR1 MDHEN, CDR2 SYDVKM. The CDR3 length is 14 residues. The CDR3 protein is CASSFGGTPDTQYF. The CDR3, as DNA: TGTGCCAGCAGTTTTGGCGGGACCCCAGATACGCAGTATTTT.

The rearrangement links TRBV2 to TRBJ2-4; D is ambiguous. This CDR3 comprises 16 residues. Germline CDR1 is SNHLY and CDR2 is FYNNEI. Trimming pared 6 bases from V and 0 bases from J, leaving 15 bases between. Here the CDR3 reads CASRGTTELAKNIQYF. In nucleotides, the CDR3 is TGTGCCAGCAGAGGTACTACTGAACTAGCCAAAAACATTCAGTACTTC.

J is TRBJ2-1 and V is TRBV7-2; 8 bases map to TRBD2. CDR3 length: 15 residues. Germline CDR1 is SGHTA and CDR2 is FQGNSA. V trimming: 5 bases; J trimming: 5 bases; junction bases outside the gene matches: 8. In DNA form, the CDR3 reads TGTGCCAGCAGCCGTCTCGGGGGGGCAGACAATGAGCAGTTCTTC. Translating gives CASSRLGGADNEQFF.

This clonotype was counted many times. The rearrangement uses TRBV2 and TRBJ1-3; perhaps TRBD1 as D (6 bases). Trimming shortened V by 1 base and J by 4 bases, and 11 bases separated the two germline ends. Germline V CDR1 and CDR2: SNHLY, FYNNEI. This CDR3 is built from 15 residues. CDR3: CASSEDGGPGNTIYF. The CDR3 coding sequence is TGTGCCAGCAGTGAAGACGGGGGGCCCGGAAACACCATATATTTT.

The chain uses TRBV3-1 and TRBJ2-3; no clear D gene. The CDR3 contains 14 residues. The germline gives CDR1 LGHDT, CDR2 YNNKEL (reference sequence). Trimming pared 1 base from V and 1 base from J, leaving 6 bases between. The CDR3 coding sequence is TGTGCCAGCAGCCAAGGGGCAGGCACAGATACGCAGTATTTT. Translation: CASSQGAGTDTQYF.

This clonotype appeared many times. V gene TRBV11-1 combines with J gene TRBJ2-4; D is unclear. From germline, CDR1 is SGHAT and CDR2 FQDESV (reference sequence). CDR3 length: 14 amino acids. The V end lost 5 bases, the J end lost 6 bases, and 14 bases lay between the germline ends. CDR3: CASSQQIFPNIQYF. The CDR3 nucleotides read TGTGCCAGCAGCCAACAAATTTTCCCAAACATTCAGTACTTC. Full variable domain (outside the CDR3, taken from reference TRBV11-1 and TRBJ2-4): EAEVAQSPRYKITEKSQAVAFWCDPISGHATLYWYRQILGQGPELLVQFQDESVVDDSQLPKDRFSAERLKGVDSTLKIQPAELGDSAMYLCASSQQIFPNIQYFGAGTRLSVL.

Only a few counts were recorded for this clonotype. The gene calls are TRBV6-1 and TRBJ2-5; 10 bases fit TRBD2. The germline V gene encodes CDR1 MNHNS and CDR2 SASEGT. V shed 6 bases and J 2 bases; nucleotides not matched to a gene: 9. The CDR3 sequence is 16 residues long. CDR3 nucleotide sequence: TGTGCCAGCAGAACTAGCGGGACCCCGTGGCAAGAGACCCAGTACTTC. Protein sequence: CASRTSGTPWQETQYF.